This is a list of T cell receptor beta chains from one sample in a study of vaccination effects on CD4 cells after COVID-19. Profiled with immunoSEQ multiplex PCR; TCRdb holds only in-frame clones, not every one. This sample yields around 55,000 clones, of which roughly 70% are seen a single time; roughly 18% belongs to the top ten. For these receptors, no antigen is known. Source: CD4+ T cells from PBMCs cultured with SARS-CoV-2 spike peptides, taken before COVID-19 vaccination. These receptors originate from a human donor who received a COVID-19 vaccine. CDR3s include the opening cysteine and the closing phenylalanine or tryptophan. Each record gives: V gene, J gene, clone size, D gene, CDR3 DNA, CDR3 protein. A D gene is named only where the DNA matches it firmly. Clone size is shown for a subset of rows, as once, few, many or a class of expanded clone.

TRBV6-6	TRBJ2-5	-	TRBD1	TGTGCCAGCAGTACCCGGGACAGTGGGGATCAAGAGACCCAGTACTTC	CASSTRDSGDQETQYF
TRBV3-1/TRBV3-2	TRBJ1-2	-	-	TGTGCCAGCAGCCAAGATCTGAGAGGGCTTCCAGACACCTTC	CASSQDLRGLPDTF
TRBV11-3	TRBJ2-3	-	TRBD1	TGTGCCAGCAGCAAAGGGGGCGGCTATTCTAGCACAGATACGCAGTATTTT	CASSKGGGYSSTDTQYF
TRBV7-2	TRBJ1-6	-	-	TGTGCCAGCAGCACCCGCGGGGGCCAAACGAGTTCACCCCTCCACTTT	CASSTRGGQTSSPLHF
TRBV30	TRBJ1-6	few	-	TGTGCCTGGATGCGGGCAGGGGCCAGTAATTATAATTCACCCCTCCACTTT	CAWMRAGASNYNSPLHF
TRBV5-1	TRBJ1-1	-	TRBD1	TGCGCCAGCAGCTTGTCCGACAGGGAGACATTCTTT	CASSLSDRETFF
TRBV2	TRBJ1-6	-	-	TGTGCCAGCAGTGAAGCGAGGGGTTTGAATTCACCCCTCCACTTT	CASSEARGLNSPLHF
TRBV2	TRBJ2-7	once	-	TGTGCCAGCAGTGAAGAGGGACGGGTCGCCTACGAGCAGTACTTC	CASSEEGRVAYEQYF
TRBV19	TRBJ2-5	once	TRBD2	TGTGCCAGTAGCCCTTACCGGGGAGGGCAAGAGACCCAGTACTTC	CASSPYRGGQETQYF
TRBV30	TRBJ1-2	-	-	TGTGCCTGGAACCAACAGGGACCCTCCGTTTATGGCTACACCTTC	CAWNQQGPSVYGYTF
TRBV25-1	TRBJ2-3	-	-	TGTGCCAGCAGTGATGGGCGCGGCACGCAGTATTTT	CASSDGRGTQYF
TRBV12-3/TRBV12-4	TRBJ1-1	-	-	TGTGCCAGCAGTTTAACCCCATACGAGGAAGCTTTCTTT	CASSLTPYEEAFF
TRBV29-1	TRBJ2-3	-	-	TGCAGCGTTGAAAGGGAACTATGGACAGATACGCAGTATTTT	CSVERELWTDTQYF
TRBV2	TRBJ2-4	-	-	TGTGCCAGCAGTGAATCAGGAAACATTCAGTACTTC	CASSESGNIQYF
TRBV27	TRBJ1-5	few	TRBD1	TGTGCCAGCAGTTGGACAGGGGGCGATCAGCCCCAGCATTTT	CASSWTGGDQPQHF
TRBV28	TRBJ2-4	-	-	TGTGCCAGCAGTGCTCTAGTAGCCAAAAACATTCAGTACTTC	CASSALVAKNIQYF
TRBV3-1/TRBV3-2	TRBJ1-2	few	-	TGTGCCAGCAGCCAAGATGGAGTTTATGGCTACACCTTC	CASSQDGVYGYTF
TRBV19	TRBJ1-1	many	-	TGTGCCAGTAGTACCAGGTTCAACACTGAAGCTTTCTTT	CASSTRFNTEAFF
TRBV7-9	TRBJ2-4	few	-	TGTGCCAGCGGGGATAGATTAGCCAAAAACATTCAGTACTTC	CASGDRLAKNIQYF
TRBV18	TRBJ2-7	-	-	TGTGCCAGCTCACCTGCCAAGTACGAGCAGTACTTC	CASSPAKYEQYF
TRBV7-2	TRBJ1-6	-	TRBD1	TGTGCCAGCAGCTCAGGGGGGGGCCGGTTGTATTCACCCCTCCACTTT	CASSSGGGRLYSPLHF
TRBV28	TRBJ2-7	once	-	TGTGCCAGCAGCACCCCCGCCGCCGGGCTCTACGAGCAGTACTTC	CASSTPAAGLYEQYF
TRBV19	TRBJ1-5	-	-	TGTGCCAGTAGTGATTACCGGGACGCAAGGTTGAGCAATCAGCCCCAGCATTTT	CASSDYRDARLSNQPQHF
TRBV10-3	TRBJ2-1	-	TRBD2	TGTGCCATCATGGGCGGGGGGGCCGTTGAGCAGTTCTTC	CAIMGGGAVEQFF
TRBV6-1	TRBJ2-7	few	TRBD1	TGTGCCAGCAGTGAAATGGGGACAGGGTCCTACGAGCAGTACTTC	CASSEMGTGSYEQYF
TRBV5-1	TRBJ1-2	-	TRBD1	TGCGCCAGCGGGGACAGGGCAAGCTATGGCTACACCTTC	CASGDRASYGYTF
TRBV27	TRBJ1-5	-	-	TGTGCCAGCAGTTTGGCGATAAATAGCAATCAGCCCCAGCATTTT	CASSLAINSNQPQHF
TRBV7-2	TRBJ1-4	-	-	TGTGCCAGCAGCTTAGTTGGGACATCTAATGAAAAACTGTTTTTT	CASSLVGTSNEKLFF
TRBV6-5	TRBJ2-7	-	TRBD1	TGTGCCAGCACGGGACAGGGGAGACACGAGCAGTACTTC	CASTGQGRHEQYF
TRBV5-5	TRBJ2-1	-	-	TGTGCCAGCAGCTTTAGTGGAAACTACAATGAGCAGTTCTTC	CASSFSGNYNEQFF
TRBV5-1	TRBJ2-3	-	-	TGCGCCAGCACCCGAGGGCGGGACCCCACAGATACGCAGTATTTT	CASTRGRDPTDTQYF
TRBV6-5	TRBJ2-5	-	TRBD1	TGTGCCAGCAGACGACAGGGGATCGAGACCCAGTACTTC	CASRRQGIETQYF
TRBV9	TRBJ2-3	-	TRBD2	TGTGCCAGCAGCATAACTAGCGCCACAGATACGCAGTATTTT	CASSITSATDTQYF
TRBV7-3	TRBJ1-1	-	-	TGTGCCAGCAGCTACTCCGGGACACCAAACACTGAAGCTTTCTTT	CASSYSGTPNTEAFF
TRBV7-9	TRBJ2-5	-	-	TGTGCCAGCAGCTTAGTAAGTGGGCAAGAGACCCAGTACTTC	CASSLVSGQETQYF
TRBV6-5	TRBJ1-1	-	-	TGTGCCAGCAGCAGGTCCCCGCAGTTGGGTCCTGAAGCTTTCTTT	CASSRSPQLGPEAFF
TRBV28	TRBJ1-5	-	TRBD1	TGTGCCAGCAGTGGTAGAGAGGGACAGGGGGCTGGTCAGCCCCAGCATTTT	CASSGREGQGAGQPQHF
TRBV10-3	TRBJ2-7	once	-	TGTGCCAGCCAGAGCTCCTACGAGCAGTACTTC	CASQSSYEQYF
TRBV18	TRBJ1-1	-	-	TGTGCCAGCTCGAAAAAGGACATGCATACGAACACTGAAGCTTTCTTT	CASSKKDMHTNTEAFF
TRBV4-1	TRBJ1-5	-	TRBD1	TGCGCCAGCAGCCCTTGGACAGGGAAGGTTATCAATCAGCCCCAGCATTTT	CASSPWTGKVINQPQHF
TRBV6-2/TRBV6-3	TRBJ2-1	-	TRBD2	TGTGCCAGCAGTCCCGGGACTAAGCAGTTCTTC	CASSPGTKQFF
TRBV10-1	TRBJ1-6	-	-	TGCGCCAGCAGTGAGTCCCAGATATATAATTCACCCCTCCACTTT	CASSESQIYNSPLHF
TRBV2	TRBJ1-1	-	-	TGTGCCAGCACCGGGATGAACACTGAAGCTTTCTTT	CASTGMNTEAFF
TRBV7-8	TRBJ2-1	-	TRBD2	TGTGCCAGCAGCCCGGGACTAGCGGTGGCGGGTGAGCAGTTCTTC	CASSPGLAVAGEQFF
TRBV7-9	TRBJ2-3	-	TRBD1	TGTGCCAGCAGCTTAGCTACGGGACAGGGCACAGATACGCAGTATTTT	CASSLATGQGTDTQYF
TRBV12-2	TRBJ1-2	-	-	TGTGCAAGTCTCCTGGCCCTCCCCTATGGCTACACCTTC	CASLLALPYGYTF
TRBV28	TRBJ1-1	-	-	TGTGCCAGCAGTTTTCGGCGGGGCACTGAAGCTTTCTTT	CASSFRRGTEAFF
TRBV7-5	TRBJ2-7	once	-	TGTGCCAGAAGCTTAATGCTATCCCCGTCGTGGAAGACCTACGAGCAGTACTTC	CARSLMLSPSWKTYEQYF
TRBV11-1	TRBJ2-7	-	-	TGTGCCAGCAGCTTGCCCATTCGGGACCACGAGCAGTACTTC	CASSLPIRDHEQYF
TRBV15	TRBJ1-1	few	-	TGTGCCACCAGCAGAGTTGGCACTGAAGCTTTCTTT	CATSRVGTEAFF
TRBV3-1/TRBV3-2	TRBJ2-7	-	-	TGTGCCAGCAGCCGCCTAGGGGGGTACGAGCAGTACTTC	CASSRLGGYEQYF
TRBV29-1	TRBJ2-5	-	-	TGCAGCGTTGGTACAGGGGGAGGGGAGACCCAGTACTTC	CSVGTGGGETQYF
TRBV6-2/TRBV6-3	TRBJ1-1	-	-	TGTGCCAGCAGTTTGGGTAGTCGGACGGCTGAAGCTTTCTTT	CASSLGSRTAEAFF